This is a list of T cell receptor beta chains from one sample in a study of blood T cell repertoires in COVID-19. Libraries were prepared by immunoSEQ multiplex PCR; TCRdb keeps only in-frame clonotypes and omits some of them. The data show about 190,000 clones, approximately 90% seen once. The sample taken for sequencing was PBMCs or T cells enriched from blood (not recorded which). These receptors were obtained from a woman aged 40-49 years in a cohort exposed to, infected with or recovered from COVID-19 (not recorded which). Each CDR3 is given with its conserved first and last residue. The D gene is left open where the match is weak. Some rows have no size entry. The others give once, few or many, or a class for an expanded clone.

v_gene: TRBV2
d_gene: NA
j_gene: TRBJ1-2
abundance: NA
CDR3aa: CASFRSPREGYTF
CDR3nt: TGTGCCAGCTTCCGGTCACCCAGGGAAGGCTACACCTTC

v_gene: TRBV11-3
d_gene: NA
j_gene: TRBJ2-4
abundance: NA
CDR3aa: CASSSKDRPLNIQYF
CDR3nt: TGTGCCAGCAGCTCTAAAGACAGGCCATTGAACATTCAGTACTTC

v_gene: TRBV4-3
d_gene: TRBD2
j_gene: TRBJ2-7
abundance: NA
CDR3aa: CASSQGASREWDEQYF
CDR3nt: TGCGCCAGCAGCCAAGGCGCTTCGCGGGAGTGGGACGAGCAGTACTTC

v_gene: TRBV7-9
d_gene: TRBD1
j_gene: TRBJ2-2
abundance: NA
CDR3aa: CASSPDQGARTGELFF
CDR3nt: TGTGCCAGCAGCCCAGATCAGGGGGCGCGGACCGGGGAGCTGTTTTTT

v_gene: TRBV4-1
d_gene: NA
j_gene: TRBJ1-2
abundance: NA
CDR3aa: CASSQEVLVHGDYTF
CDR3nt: TGCGCCAGCAGCCAAGAAGTATTGGTCCACGGGGACTACACCTTC

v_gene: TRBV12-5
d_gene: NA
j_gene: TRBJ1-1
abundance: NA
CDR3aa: CASGHTDSVNTEAFF
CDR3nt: TGTGCTAGTGGCCACACCGACAGCGTGAACACTGAAGCTTTCTTT

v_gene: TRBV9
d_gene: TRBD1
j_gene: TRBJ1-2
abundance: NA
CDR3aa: CASSVGQGIYGYTF
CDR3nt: TGTGCCAGCAGCGTAGGACAGGGGATCTATGGCTACACCTTC

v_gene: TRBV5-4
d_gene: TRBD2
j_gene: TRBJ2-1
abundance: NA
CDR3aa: CASSLVSGRAWDEQFF
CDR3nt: TGTGCCAGCAGCTTGGTCAGCGGGAGGGCCTGGGATGAGCAGTTCTTC

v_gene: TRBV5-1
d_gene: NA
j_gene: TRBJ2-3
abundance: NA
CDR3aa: CASSFRGTDTQYF
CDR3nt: TGCGCCAGCAGCTTCAGGGGAACAGATACGCAGTATTTT

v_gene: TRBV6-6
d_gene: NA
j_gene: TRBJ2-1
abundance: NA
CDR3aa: CASVGDYYNEQFF
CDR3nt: TGTGCCAGCGTAGGAGACTACTACAATGAGCAGTTCTTC

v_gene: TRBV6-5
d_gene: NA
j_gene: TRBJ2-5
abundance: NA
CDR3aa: CASTDSIRETQYF
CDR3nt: TGTGCCAGCACCGACAGTATTCGAGAGACCCAGTACTTC

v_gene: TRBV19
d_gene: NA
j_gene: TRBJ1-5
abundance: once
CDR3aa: CASSRPFVTGQPQHF
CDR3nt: TGTGCCAGTAGCAGACCCTTTGTGACCGGGCAGCCCCAGCATTTT

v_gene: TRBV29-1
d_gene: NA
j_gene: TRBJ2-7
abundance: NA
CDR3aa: CSVRGGGDVEGYEQYF
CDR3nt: TGCAGCGTTAGGGGTGGAGGGGACGTTGAGGGCTACGAGCAGTACTTC

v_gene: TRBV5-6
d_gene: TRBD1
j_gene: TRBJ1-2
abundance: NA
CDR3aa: CASSAGTGLGYTF
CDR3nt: TGTGCCAGCAGCGCCGGGACAGGGCTTGGCTACACCTTC

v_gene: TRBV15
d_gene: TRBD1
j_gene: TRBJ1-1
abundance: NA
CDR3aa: CATSREGDRGTEAFF
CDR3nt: TGTGCCACCAGCAGAGAGGGGGACAGGGGGACTGAAGCTTTCTTT

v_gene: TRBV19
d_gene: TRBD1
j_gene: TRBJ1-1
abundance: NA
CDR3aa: CASSRQGANTEAFF
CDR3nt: TGTGCCAGTAGTAGACAGGGGGCTAACACTGAAGCTTTCTTT

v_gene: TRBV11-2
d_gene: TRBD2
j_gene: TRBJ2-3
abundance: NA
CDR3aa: CASSLNSGGSTDTQYF
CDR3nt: TGTGCCAGCAGCTTAAATAGCGGGGGCAGCACAGATACGCAGTATTTT

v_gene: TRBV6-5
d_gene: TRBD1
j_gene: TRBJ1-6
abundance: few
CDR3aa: CASSGTENSPLHF
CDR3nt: TGTGCCAGCTCCGGGACAGAGAATTCACCCCTCCACTTT

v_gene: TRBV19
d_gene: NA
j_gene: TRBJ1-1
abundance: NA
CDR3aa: CASATSWVATEAFF
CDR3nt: TGTGCCAGTGCGACTTCCTGGGTCGCCACTGAAGCTTTCTTT

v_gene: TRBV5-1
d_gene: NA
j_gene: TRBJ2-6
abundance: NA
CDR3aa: CASSLEGSSGANVLTF
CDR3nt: TGCGCCAGCAGCTTGGAAGGGAGCTCTGGGGCCAACGTCCTGACTTTC